Sequencing of this TCR beta chain was carried out in a study of control samples from healthy donors and cancer patients. Data came from immunoSEQ multiplex PCR; TCRdb stores just in-frame clones and leaves some out. The sample includes approximately 120,000 clones, approximately 89% of them seen just once. Germline V gives CDR1 LGHDT, CDR2 YNNKEL (reference sequence). This CDR3 comprises 14 residues. Trimming pared 7 bases from V and 0 bases from J, leaving 10 bases between. Specimen: blood. The clonotype originates from a man aged 60 to 75 in good health. The chain carries TRBV3-1 (or the pseudogene TRBV3-2) and TRBJ1-3, with TRBD1 as a possible D gene (6 bases). As DNA, the CDR3 is TGTGCCAGCACCACGACAGGCTCTGGAAACACCATATATTTT. Protein: CASTTTGSGNTIYF.